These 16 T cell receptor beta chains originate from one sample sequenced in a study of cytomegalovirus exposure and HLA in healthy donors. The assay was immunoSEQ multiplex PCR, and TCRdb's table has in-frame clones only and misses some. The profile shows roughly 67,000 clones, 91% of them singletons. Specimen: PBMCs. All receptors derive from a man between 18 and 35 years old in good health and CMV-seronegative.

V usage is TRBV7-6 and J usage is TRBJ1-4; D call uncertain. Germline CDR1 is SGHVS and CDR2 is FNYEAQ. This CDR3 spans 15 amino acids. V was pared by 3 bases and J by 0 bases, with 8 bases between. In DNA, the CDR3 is TGTGCCAGCAGCTTCCTCAGTGCAACTAATGAAAAACTGTTTTTT. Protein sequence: CASSFLSATNEKLFF. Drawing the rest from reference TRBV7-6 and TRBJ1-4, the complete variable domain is GAGVSQSPRYKVTKRGQDVALRCDPISGHVSLYWYRQALGQGPEFLTYFNYEAQQDKSGLPNDRFSAERPEGSISTLTIQRTEQRDSAMYRCASSFLSATNEKLFFGSGTQLSVL.

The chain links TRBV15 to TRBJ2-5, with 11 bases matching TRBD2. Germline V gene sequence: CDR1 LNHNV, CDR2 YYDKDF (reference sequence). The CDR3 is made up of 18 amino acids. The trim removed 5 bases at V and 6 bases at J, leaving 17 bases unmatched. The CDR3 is CATSWGASGRRSGKTQYF. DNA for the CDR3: TGTGCCACCAGCTGGGGGGCTAGCGGGAGGCGGTCGGGGAAGACCCAGTACTTC. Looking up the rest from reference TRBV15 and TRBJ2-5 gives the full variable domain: DAMVIQNPRYQVTQFGKPVTLSCSQTLNHNVMYWYQQKSSQAPKLLFHYYDKDFNNEADTPDNFQSRRPNTSFCFLDIRSPGLGDTAMYLCATSWGASGRRSGKTQYFGPGTRLLVL.

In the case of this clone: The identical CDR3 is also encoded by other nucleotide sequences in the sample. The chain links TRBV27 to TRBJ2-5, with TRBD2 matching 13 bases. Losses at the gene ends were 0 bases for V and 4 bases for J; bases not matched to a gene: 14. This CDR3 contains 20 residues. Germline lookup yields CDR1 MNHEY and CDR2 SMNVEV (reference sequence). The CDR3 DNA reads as TGTGCCAGCAGTTTATCACCCCCCGGACTAGCGGGAGCATGGGGAGAGACCCAGTACTTC. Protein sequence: CASSLSPPGLAGAWGETQYF.

CDR3 bases: TGTGCCAGCAGGTATCCGACAGCTACCGGGGAGCTGTTTTTT. Translation gives CASRYPTATGELFF. The V call is TRBV7-3, the J call TRBJ2-2, with D possibly being TRBD1 (5 bases). The CDR3 runs to 14 residues. Trimming removed 6 bases at V and 5 bases at J, with 13 bases between. Germline lookup yields CDR1 SGHTA and CDR2 FQGTGA. The variable domain in full, with the rest retrieved from reference TRBV7-3 and TRBJ2-2, is GAGVSQTPSNKVTEKGKYVELRCDPISGHTALYWYRQSLGQGPEFLIYFQGTGAADDSGLPNDRFFAVRPEGSVSTLKIQRTERGDSAVYLCASRYPTATGELFFGEGSRLTVL.

This CDR3 is CASSQTSEERGYTF. The CDR3 bases are TGCGCCAGCAGCCAGACGAGCGAGGAGCGAGGCTACACCTTC. J is TRBJ1-2 and V is TRBV4-3; D unclear. Trimming took off 3 bases at V and 8 bases at J, with 16 bases between the two ends. The CDR3 is made up of 14 amino acids. Germline CDR1 reads LGHNA; CDR2 reads YSLEER.

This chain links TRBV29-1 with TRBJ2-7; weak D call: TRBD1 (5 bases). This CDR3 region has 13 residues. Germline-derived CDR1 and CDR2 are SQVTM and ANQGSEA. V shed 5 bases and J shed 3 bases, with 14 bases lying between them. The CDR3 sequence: CSVSPRAGYEQYF. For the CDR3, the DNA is TGCAGCGTTTCCCCCAGGGCAGGCTACGAGCAGTACTTC.

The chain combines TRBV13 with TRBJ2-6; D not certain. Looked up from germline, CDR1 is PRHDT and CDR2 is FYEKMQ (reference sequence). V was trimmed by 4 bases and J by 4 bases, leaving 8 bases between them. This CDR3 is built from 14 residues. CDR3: CASSSLQGANVLTF. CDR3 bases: TGTGCCAGCAGCTCCCTCCAGGGGGCCAACGTCCTGACTTTC.

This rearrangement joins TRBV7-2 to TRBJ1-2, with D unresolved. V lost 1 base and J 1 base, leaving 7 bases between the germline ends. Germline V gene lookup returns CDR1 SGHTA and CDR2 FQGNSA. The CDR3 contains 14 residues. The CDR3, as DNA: TGTGCCAGCAGCTTAGGAGGTGGTAACTATGGCTACACCTTC. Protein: CASSLGGGNYGYTF.

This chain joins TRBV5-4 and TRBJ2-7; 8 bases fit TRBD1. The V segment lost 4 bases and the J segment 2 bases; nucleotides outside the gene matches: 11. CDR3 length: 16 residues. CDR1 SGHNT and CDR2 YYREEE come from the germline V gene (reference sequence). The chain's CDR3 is CASSKGADRAPYEQYF. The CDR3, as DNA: TGTGCCAGCAGCAAAGGCGCGGACAGGGCCCCCTACGAGCAGTACTTC.

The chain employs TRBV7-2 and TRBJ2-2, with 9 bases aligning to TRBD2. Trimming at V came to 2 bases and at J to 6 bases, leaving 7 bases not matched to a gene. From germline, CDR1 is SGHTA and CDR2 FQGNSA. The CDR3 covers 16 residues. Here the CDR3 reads CASSLSAGGVAGELFF. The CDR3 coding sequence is TGTGCCAGCAGCTTATCCGCGGGAGGGGTGGCCGGGGAGCTGTTTTTT.

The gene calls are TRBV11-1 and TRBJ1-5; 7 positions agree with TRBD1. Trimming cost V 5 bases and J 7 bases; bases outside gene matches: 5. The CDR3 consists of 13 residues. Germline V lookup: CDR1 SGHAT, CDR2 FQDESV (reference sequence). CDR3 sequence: CASSQGVTQPQHF. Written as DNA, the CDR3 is TGTGCCAGCAGCCAGGGGGTGACGCAGCCCCAGCATTTT.

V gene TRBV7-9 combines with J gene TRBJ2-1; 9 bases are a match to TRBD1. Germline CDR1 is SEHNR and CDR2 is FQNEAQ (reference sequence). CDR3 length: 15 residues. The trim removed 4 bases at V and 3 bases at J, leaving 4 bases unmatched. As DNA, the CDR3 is TGTGCCAGCAGCTCCGACAGGGGGATCTACAATGAGCAGTTCTTC. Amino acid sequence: CASSSDRGIYNEQFF.

Here the CDR3 DNA reads TGCGCCAGCAGCCATACAGGGAAGGGGAACACCGGGGAGCTGTTTTTT. It encodes CASSHTGKGNTGELFF. The chain recombines TRBV4-3 with TRBJ2-2; weak D call: TRBD1 (6 bases). V was trimmed by 3 bases and J by 1 base, leaving 12 bases between them. Germline V gene lookup returns CDR1 LGHNA and CDR2 YSLEER. The CDR3 totals 16 residues.

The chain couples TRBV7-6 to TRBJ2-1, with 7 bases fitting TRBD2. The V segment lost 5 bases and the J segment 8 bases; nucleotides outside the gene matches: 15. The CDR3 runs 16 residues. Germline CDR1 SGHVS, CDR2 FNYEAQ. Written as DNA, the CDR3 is TGTGCCAGCAGCGTAGGCGCGGGAGAAGGGCCCTATGAGCAGTTCTTC. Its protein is CASSVGAGEGPYEQFF.

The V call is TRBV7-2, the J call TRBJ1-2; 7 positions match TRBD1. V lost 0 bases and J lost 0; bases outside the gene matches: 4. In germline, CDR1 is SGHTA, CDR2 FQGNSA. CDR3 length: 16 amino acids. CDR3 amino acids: CASSLAGDRTNYGYTF. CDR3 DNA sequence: TGTGCCAGCAGCTTAGCGGGGGACAGAACTAACTATGGCTACACCTTC.

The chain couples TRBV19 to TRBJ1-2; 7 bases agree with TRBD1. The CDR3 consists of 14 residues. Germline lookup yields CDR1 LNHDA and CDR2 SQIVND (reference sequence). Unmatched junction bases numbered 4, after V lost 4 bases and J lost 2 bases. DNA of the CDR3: TGTGCCAGTAGTACCGCGACAGGGAACTATGGCTACACCTTC. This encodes CASSTATGNYGYTF.